The source of this T cell receptor (beta chain) is a study of shared clonotypes between healthy human individuals. This clone has a handful of counts. Its antigen is currently unknown. In the authors' workflow: There were no quality scores in the junction-only immunoSEQ sequences, so filtering differed. TCRdb's table, derived via immunoSEQ multiplex PCR, lists solely in-frame clones and lacks some. V, J and clone size were drawn from that table, and D and trimming were deduced from the DNA. The profile shows around 940,000 clones, more than 75% of them singletons. Caucasian adults living in Nashville, Tennessee, provided all samples. From CD4+ cells came CD45RA+ naive and CD45RA-negative memory subsets. Study-level results: Among the subsets, naive ones generally showed larger estimated richness than memory ones.

The receptor comes from a man aged 18 to 29 in good health. The source material was memory CD4+ T cells sorted from blood. Subset meaning: CD45RA-negative fraction.

For the CDR3, the DNA is TGTGCCACTACGGGACAGGTTGGCTACGAGCAGTACTTC. Amino acid sequence: CATTGQVGYEQYF. The V gene is TRBV10-3, the J gene TRBJ2-7, with 8 bases lining up with TRBD1. J gave up 3 bases and V 10 bases, and 8 bases lay outside the gene matches. Looked up from germline, CDR1 is ENHRY and CDR2 is SYGVKD. The CDR3 consists of 13 residues.